This TCR beta chain was identified in a study of long-term antiretroviral therapy in people with HIV. Across the study: First collections came about a decade before the 2015 immediate-ART recommendation. Broader study findings: Those clones which expanded before ART made up the dominant part of the repertoire at all time points.

Researchers report immunoSEQ v3.0 was run at survey level. TCRdb's copy holds only in-frame clones and misses some; the assay was immunoSEQ multiplex PCR. The sample records 20,000 to 30,000 clones, around 80% being singletons. About this clone itself: Its matching antigen is unknown.

The CDR3 runs 18 residues. V gave up 0 bases and J gave up 4 bases; unmatched junction bases: 12. Germline V gene data show CDR1 as SNHLY and CDR2 as FYNNEI. This chain connects TRBV2 to TRBJ1-5; the match to TRBD1 covers 7 bases. This clonotype was sampled from a man in his forties or fifties with HIV. The sequenced sample was unsorted PBMCs, obtained 3 years after starting antiretroviral therapy. CDR3 loop: CASSEAQWVTGANQPQHF. CDR3 nucleotide sequence: TGTGCCAGCAGTGAAGCACAGTGGGTCACAGGGGCGAATCAGCCCCAGCATTTT. Full variable domain (missing parts from reference TRBV2 and TRBJ1-5): EPEVTQTPSHQVTQMGQEVILRCVPISNHLYFYWYRQILGQKVEFLVSFYNNEISEKSEIFDDQFSVERPDGSNFTLKIRSTKLEDSAMYFCASSEAQWVTGANQPQHFGDGTRLSIL.